Below are 18 T cell receptor beta chains sequenced from a single sample in a study of blood T cell repertoires in COVID-19. Method: immunoSEQ multiplex PCR; TCRdb's copy keeps in-frame clones and lacks some. The data contain 90,000 to 120,000 clones, approximately 90% of them singletons. The sample consisted of peripheral blood. The receptors derive from a woman under 40 with acute or convalescent COVID-19.

The gene calls are TRBV29-1 and TRBJ2-1; D is possibly TRBD2 (5 bases). Germline V CDR1 and CDR2: SQVTM, ANQGSEA. This CDR3 has 15 amino acids. The ends were cut back, 4 bases at V and 0 bases at J, with 13 bases in the middle. CDR3 DNA sequence: TGCAGCGTTGGAGTGGGAGACTACTCCTACAATGAGCAGTTCTTC. It codes for CSVGVGDYSYNEQFF.

The V call is TRBV6-5, the J call TRBJ2-7, with D maybe TRBD2 (7 bases). In germline, CDR1 is MNHEY, CDR2 SVGAGI. The CDR3 spans 15 residues. V shed 2 bases and J shed 0 bases, with 11 bases lying between them. The CDR3 sequence: CASSYGGAGSYEQYF. The CDR3 DNA sequence: TGTGCCAGCAGTTACGGGGGGGCTGGCTCCTACGAGCAGTACTTC.

DNA for the CDR3: TGTGCCAGCAGCTTAGGTCGGTACGCTAATCAGCCCCAGCATTTT. Translation: CASSLGRYANQPQHF. J is TRBJ1-5 and V is TRBV7-2; unclear D gene. V dropped 1 base and J dropped 4 bases, with 11 bases sitting between them. This CDR3 is 15 amino acids long. Germline CDR1 SGHTA, CDR2 FQGNSA.

The rearrangement joins TRBV5-4 to TRBJ1-3; D remains unclear. Trimming pared 4 bases from V and 0 bases from J, leaving 11 bases between. Germline loops: CDR1 SGHNT, CDR2 YYREEE (reference sequence). CDR3 size: 15 residues. CDR3 DNA: TGTGCCAGCAGCCTAGACGGCTACTCTGGAAACACCATATATTTT. Protein product: CASSLDGYSGNTIYF. Supplemented by reference TRBV5-4 and TRBJ1-3, the full variable domain reads ETGVTQSPTHLIKTRGQQVTLRCSSQSGHNTVSWYQQALGQGPQFIFQYYREEENGRGNFPPRFSGLQFPNYSSELNVNALELDDSALYLCASSLDGYSGNTIYFGEGSWLTVV.

This chain joins TRBV28 and TRBJ2-7; TRBD1 might be the D (6 bases). Germline assignment: CDR1 MDHEN and CDR2 SYDVKM. CDR3 length: 13 residues. Trimming took off 4 bases at V and 6 bases at J, with 13 bases between the two ends. This chain's CDR3 is CASSSGVSFEQYF. The CDR3 DNA is TGTGCCAGCAGTTCAGGGGTTTCGTTCGAGCAGTACTTC.

This sequence joins TRBV11-2 and TRBJ2-3; possible D gene TRBD2, 5 bases. Germline V gives CDR1 SGHAT, CDR2 FQNNGV. This CDR3 is built from 15 residues. The V gene lost 4 bases and the J gene lost 5 bases, with 16 bases spanning the gap. CDR3: CASSSPGNPRDTQYF. The CDR3 DNA reads as TGTGCCAGCAGCTCACCGGGAAACCCGCGAGATACGCAGTATTTT.

The V and J genes are TRBV5-5 and TRBJ2-7; 7 bases are shared with TRBD2. J gave up 1 base and V 4 bases, and 11 bases lay outside the gene matches. CDR1 and CDR2 from the germline V gene are SGHKS and YYEKEE (reference sequence). The CDR3 has 16 residues. The CDR3 sequence: CASSTQVGGGSYEQYF. The CDR3 nucleotides read TGTGCCAGCAGCACCCAGGTGGGGGGAGGGTCCTACGAGCAGTACTTC. Combining the CDR3 with reference TRBV5-5 and TRBJ2-7 gives the whole variable domain DAGVTQSPTHLIKTRGQQVTLRCSPISGHKSVSWYQQVLGQGPQFIFQYYEKEERGRGNFPDRFSARQFPNYSSELNVNALLLGDSALYLCASSTQVGGGSYEQYFGPGTRLTVT.

The J gene is TRBJ2-4, the V gene TRBV5-6; D call uncertain. V lost 2 bases, J lost 0 bases, and 6 bases lay in between. The CDR3 runs to 14 residues. CDR1 and CDR2 from the germline V gene are SGHDT and YYEEEE. Here the CDR3 reads CASSFAGAKNIQYF. Here the CDR3 DNA reads TGTGCCAGCAGCTTCGCCGGAGCCAAAAACATTCAGTACTTC.

The chain is built from TRBV9 and TRBJ2-7; maybe TRBD2 (6 bases). The CDR3 is 14 residues long. V was cut by 4 bases and J by 6 bases, with 17 bases left in between. Germline CDR1 SGDLS, CDR2 YYNGEE. CDR3 DNA: TGTGCCAGCAGCAGAGGGGTCGGGAGTAGCGAGCAGTACTTC. As protein: CASSRGVGSSEQYF.

The rearrangement uses TRBV7-2 and TRBJ2-3; the match to TRBD2 covers 12 bases. With 6 bases clipped from V and 6 bases from J, the junction kept 7 bases outside the gene matches. Germline CDR1 SGHTA, CDR2 FQGNSA. The CDR3 spans 15 residues. As DNA, the CDR3 is TGTGCCAGCAGATCCCTAGCGGGAGGGCCGGATACGCAGTATTTT. Amino acids: CASRSLAGGPDTQYF.

V and J are TRBV5-5 and TRBJ2-1; 9 nucleotides align to TRBD1. J gave up 9 bases and V 4 bases, and 2 bases lay outside the gene matches. Germline CDR1 reads SGHKS; CDR2 reads YYEKEE (reference sequence). CDR3 size: 12 residues. The CDR3 DNA is TGTGCCAGCAGCATACAGGGGGCTGAGCAGTTCTTC. Residues: CASSIQGAEQFF.

This sequence joins TRBV7-2 and TRBJ2-7, with TRBD2 matching 9 bases. Germline V gene data show CDR1 as SGHTA and CDR2 as FQGNSA. The J segment lost 2 bases and the V segment lost 1 base, leaving 9 bases of the junction unmatched. The CDR3 is 17 residues long. CDR3 sequence: CASSLVDLAGTPYEQYF. CDR3 sequence (DNA): TGTGCCAGCAGCTTAGTAGACCTAGCGGGGACACCCTACGAGCAGTACTTC.

This clone was counted only a few times. The gene calls are TRBV27 and TRBJ1-1; D unresolved. This CDR3 is 16 amino acids long. Trimming took off 2 bases at V and 0 bases at J, with 13 bases between the two ends. Looked up from germline, CDR1 is MNHEY and CDR2 is SMNVEV (reference sequence). The CDR3 region is CASSLASGSMNTEAFF. The CDR3 DNA reads TGTGCCAGCAGTTTAGCCTCAGGCAGCATGAACACTGAAGCTTTCTTT.

V gene TRBV11-1 combines with J gene TRBJ2-1, with 13 bases matching TRBD2. The V and J ends lost 7 bases and 5 bases, in that order; junction bases with no gene match: 5. The CDR3 is 15 amino acids. The germline V gene encodes CDR1 SGHAT and CDR2 FQDESV (reference sequence). The DNA for the CDR3 is TGTGCCAGCACCCCAGGGACTAGCGGGGACAATGAGCAGTTCTTC. Amino acid sequence: CASTPGTSGDNEQFF.

This chain joins TRBV28 and TRBJ1-4; 8 bases match TRBD1. The length of the CDR3 is 16 residues. V lost 1 base to trimming and J lost 8 bases; unmatched junction nucleotides: 9. Looked up from germline, CDR1 is MDHEN and CDR2 is SYDVKM. DNA of the CDR3: TGTGCCAGCAGTTTATCCCCAGGGGGCCTTTGGGAAAAACTGTTTTTT. Translated, it gives CASSLSPGGLWEKLFF.

This chain uses TRBV30 with TRBJ2-1; D unresolved. The germline CDR1 and CDR2 sequences are GTSNPN and SVGIG (reference sequence). The CDR3 loop spans 14 amino acids. With 6 bases removed from V and 0 bases from J, the gap between germline ends came to 12 bases. The CDR3 DNA follows: TGTGCCTGTTATAGTTCGAGCTCCTACAATGAGCAGTTCTTC. Protein product: CACYSSSSYNEQFF.

The V and J genes are TRBV6-5 and TRBJ2-7; D not certain. The V end was cut by 6 bases, the J end by 3 bases, with 6 bases between. CDR1 is MNHEY and CDR2 is SVGAGI in the germline V gene. The CDR3 is made up of 11 amino acids. CDR3 in amino acids: CASRGSYEQYF. The CDR3 DNA reads TGTGCCAGCAGGGGCAGCTACGAGCAGTACTTC.

The chain links TRBV6-1 to TRBJ1-6; D is undetermined. V dropped 2 bases and J dropped 10 bases, with 9 bases sitting between them. CDR3 length: 13 amino acids. Germline CDR1 and CDR2: MNHNS and SASEGT. Here the CDR3 reads CASSELSGSPLHF. The DNA of the CDR3 is TGTGCCAGCAGTGAACTAAGCGGGTCACCCCTCCACTTT.